This entry lists 10 T cell receptor beta chains sequenced from one sample in a study of response to subunit inactivated influenza vaccine. Each CDR3 protein gets one entry after TCRdb re-called the RT-PCR reads with MiXCR. The sample includes around 580,000 distinct CDR3 sequences, approximately 15% of them seen just once. The specimen comprised PBMCs from blood, sampled 11 to 12 days after vaccination. These receptors were taken from a middle-aged man who received an inactivated influenza vaccine.

This clonotype was observed a handful of times. CDR3 residues: CASGNTEAFF. CDR3 nucleotide sequence: TGTGCCAGTGGGAACACTGAAGCTTTCTTT. The chain links TRBV6-6 to TRBJ1-1; D gene unclear. V was clipped by 9 bases and J by 1 base, with 3 bases between them. Germline loops: CDR1 MNHNY, CDR2 SVGAGI (reference sequence). This CDR3 has 10 amino acids.

This clonotype was counted only a few times. J is TRBJ2-2 and V is TRBV7-9; no firm D call. V was cut by 2 bases and J by 9 bases, with 7 bases left in between. CDR1 is SEHNR and CDR2 is FQNEAQ in the germline V gene (reference sequence). The CDR3 contains 12 residues. The CDR3 DNA reads as TGTGCCAGCAGCTTAACAAAATGGGAGCTGTTTTTT. This encodes CASSLTKWELFF.

This clonotype was recorded a few times. This rearrangement joins TRBV14 to TRBJ2-3; D remains unclear. This CDR3 spans 17 amino acids. Trimming pared 4 bases from V and 6 bases from J, leaving 23 bases between. Germline loops: CDR1 SGHDN, CDR2 FVKESK. The CDR3 here is CASSPISTAWDRDTQYF. The DNA for the CDR3 is TGTGCCAGCAGCCCTATTTCGACGGCCTGGGATAGGGATACGCAGTATTTT.

In its sample, this clonotype was seen a few times. This chain links TRBV7-7 with TRBJ2-7; possible D gene TRBD1, 6 bases. CDR1 and CDR2 from the germline V gene are SSHAT and FNYEAQ (reference sequence). Trimming took 2 bases from V and 1 from J, leaving 24 bases between them. This CDR3 has 19 amino acids. CDR3 nucleotide sequence: TGTGCCAGCAGCTTACTGTCCCTTTCGTCCGGAGACAGGTCCTACGAGCAGTACTTC. Translation gives CASSLLSLSSGDRSYEQYF.

This clonotype was detected a few times. The V call is TRBV7-2, the J call TRBJ2-1, with TRBD2 matching over 11 bases. Germline V CDR1 and CDR2: SGHTA, FQGNSA. This CDR3 is 15 amino acids long. V lost 5 bases to trimming and J lost 4 bases; unmatched junction nucleotides: 4. The CDR3 sequence is CASSNIAGGYNEQFF. In DNA, the CDR3 is TGTGCCAGCAGCAATATAGCGGGGGGGTACAATGAGCAGTTCTTC.

This chain links TRBV7-2 with TRBJ2-3; no firm D call. The CDR3 sequence is 13 residues long. With 7 bases removed from V and 2 bases from J, the gap between germline ends came to 10 bases. CDR1 is SGHTA and CDR2 is FQGNSA in the germline V gene. The CDR3, as DNA: TGTGCCAGCAAAGAACTTATCACAGATACGCAGTATTTT. Protein sequence: CASKELITDTQYF.

The chain couples TRBV5-1 to TRBJ2-7; 8 bases are a match to TRBD1. The CDR3 extends over 14 amino acids. V was pared by 6 bases and J by 4 bases, with 9 bases of the junction left unmatched. Per the germline V gene, CDR1 is SGHRS and CDR2 is YFSETQ. In DNA form, the CDR3 reads TGCGCCAGCACCCGCTCAGGGGGCGAGTACGAGCAGTACTTC. Its translation is CASTRSGGEYEQYF.

This sequence joins TRBV5-1 and TRBJ2-6, with D perhaps assigned TRBD1 or TRBD2 (5 bases each). V lost 5 bases and J 0 bases, leaving 9 bases between the germline ends. The CDR3 has 15 residues. The V gene's germline CDR1 is SGHRS and CDR2 YFSETQ. CDR3 in DNA: TGCGCCAGCAGTGGGACCCTCTCTGGGGCCAACGTCCTGACTTTC. Its protein is CASSGTLSGANVLTF.

This clonotype was recorded a few times. The chain links TRBV7-9 to TRBJ2-1; TRBD2 matches 8 bases. Germline V gives CDR1 SEHNR, CDR2 FQNEAQ (reference sequence). The CDR3 loop spans 15 amino acids. Trimming took 5 bases from V and 10 from J; bases not matched to a gene: 13. CDR3 DNA sequence: TGTGCCAGCAGCCCAGACCTGGGACTAGTAGACGAGCAGTTCTTC. This encodes CASSPDLGLVDEQFF.

This clonotype was counted only a few times. The chain combines TRBV7-9 with TRBJ2-5, with 12 bases lining up with TRBD2. J was trimmed by 0 bases and V by 5 bases; bases with no gene match: 1. The CDR3 runs 15 residues. Per the germline V gene, CDR1 is SEHNR and CDR2 is FQNEAQ (reference sequence). As DNA, the CDR3 is TGTGCCAGCAGCCCTAGCGGGAGGGACCAAGAGACCCAGTACTTC. Protein: CASSPSGRDQETQYF. The full variable domain, rest sourced from reference TRBV7-9 and TRBJ2-5, is DTGVSQNPRHKITKRGQNVTFRCDPISEHNRLYWYRQTLGQGPEFLTYFQNEAQLEKSRLLSDRFSAERPKGSFSTLEIQRTEQGDSAMYLCASSPSGRDQETQYFGPGTRLLVL.